The sequence of this T cell receptor (beta chain) was determined in a study of T cell responses to AZD1222 COVID-19 vaccine. Findings and caveats of the study: Mostly white British, mostly female donors; authors suggested clonal diversity may be underestimated. The study identified only five to seven AZD1222 recipients as seropositive at baseline. With two AZD1222 doses given, Spike-specific TCR breadth and depth both rose.

Assay used: immunoSEQ multiplex PCR; TCRdb lists only in-frame clones, some missing. Of around 140,000 clones detected, approximately 91% appear once; the ten largest clones hold approximately 2%. CDR3 length: 13 residues. The germline V gene has CDR1 LNHDA and CDR2 SQIVND (reference sequence). Trimming took 5 bases from V and 4 from J, leaving 11 bases between them. As concerns this clone: What it binds is not known.

This chain uses TRBV19 with TRBJ1-1; D gene unclear. The source material was peripheral blood, sampled 28 days after the second AZD1222 dose. The TCR originated in an adult who received the AZD1222 COVID-19 vaccine. The CDR3 DNA reads TGTGCCAGTAGTTTCCTCCCCACCACTGAAGCTTTCTTT. It yields the protein CASSFLPTTEAFF. The full variable domain, completed using reference TRBV19 and TRBJ1-1, is DGGITQSPKYLFRKEGQNVTLSCEQNLNHDAMYWYRQDPGQGLRLIYYSQIVNDFQKGDIAEGYSVSREKKESFPLTVTSAQKNPTAFYLCASSFLPTTEAFFGQGTRLTVV.